The source of this TCR beta chain is a study of T-cell memory formation after mild COVID-19. Using its own MiXCR run on the 5' RACE reads, TCRdb lists one record per CDR3 protein. Of fewer than 650,000 distinct CDR3 sequences detected, roughly 20% appear once; the ten largest clones hold approximately 8.4%. Study findings and constraints: Clones that contracted clustered mainly in CM and EM if CD4+ and in EMRA if CD8+.

Germline assignment: CDR1 SGHRS and CDR2 YFSETQ. This CDR3 region has 14 residues. Trimming removed 5 bases from V and 6 bases from J; junction bases left unmatched: 8. This clonotype turned up a few times. What it binds is unknown. The receptor comes from an adult woman who had mild COVID-19 (a few samples of this study predate the infection). Cell type and time point are not known. The chain carries TRBV5-1 and TRBJ2-5; TRBD1 matches at 9 bases. Sequencing was done on a sample of PBMCs or a T cell subset sorted from them (not recorded which). The CDR3 DNA is TGCGCCAGCAGGAGCCCAGGGACAGGGAAGACCCAGTACTTC. This sequence encodes CASRSPGTGKTQYF.